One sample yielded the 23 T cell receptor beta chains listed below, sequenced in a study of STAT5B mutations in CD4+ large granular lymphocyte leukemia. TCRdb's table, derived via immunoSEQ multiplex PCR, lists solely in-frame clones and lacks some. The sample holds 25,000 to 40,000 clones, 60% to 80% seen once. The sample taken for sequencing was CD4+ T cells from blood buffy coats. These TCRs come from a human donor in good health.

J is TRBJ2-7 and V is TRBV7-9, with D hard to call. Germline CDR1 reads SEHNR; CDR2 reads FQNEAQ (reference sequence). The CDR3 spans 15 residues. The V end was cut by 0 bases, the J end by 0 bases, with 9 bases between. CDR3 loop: CASSLASLSSYEQYF. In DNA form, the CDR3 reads TGTGCCAGCAGCTTAGCTAGCCTTAGCTCCTACGAGCAGTACTTC.

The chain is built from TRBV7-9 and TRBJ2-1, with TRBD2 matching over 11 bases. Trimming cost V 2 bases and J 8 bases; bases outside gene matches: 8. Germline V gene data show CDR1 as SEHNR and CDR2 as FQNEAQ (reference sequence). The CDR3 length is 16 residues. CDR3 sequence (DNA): TGTGCCAGCAGCTTACCAACTAGCGGGGGAAGGTATGAGCAGTTCTTC. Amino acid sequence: CASSLPTSGGRYEQFF. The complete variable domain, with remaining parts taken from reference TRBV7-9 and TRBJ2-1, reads DTGVSQNPRHKITKRGQNVTFRCDPISEHNRLYWYRQTLGQGPEFLTYFQNEAQLEKSRLLSDRFSAERPKGSFSTLEIQRTEQGDSAMYLCASSLPTSGGRYEQFFGPGTRLTVL.

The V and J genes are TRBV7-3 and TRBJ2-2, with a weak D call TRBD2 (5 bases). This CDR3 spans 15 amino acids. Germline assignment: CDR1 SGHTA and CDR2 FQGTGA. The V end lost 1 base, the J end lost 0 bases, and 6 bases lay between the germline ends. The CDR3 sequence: CASSLNGANTGELFF. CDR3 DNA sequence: TGTGCCAGCAGCTTAAACGGGGCGAACACCGGGGAGCTGTTTTTT.

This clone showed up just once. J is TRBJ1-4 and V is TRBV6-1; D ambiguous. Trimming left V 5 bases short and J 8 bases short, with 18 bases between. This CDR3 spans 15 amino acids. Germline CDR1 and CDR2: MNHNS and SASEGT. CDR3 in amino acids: CASSSSKARREKLFF. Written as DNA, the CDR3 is TGTGCCAGCAGTTCCAGTAAGGCTAGACGCGAAAAACTGTTTTTT.

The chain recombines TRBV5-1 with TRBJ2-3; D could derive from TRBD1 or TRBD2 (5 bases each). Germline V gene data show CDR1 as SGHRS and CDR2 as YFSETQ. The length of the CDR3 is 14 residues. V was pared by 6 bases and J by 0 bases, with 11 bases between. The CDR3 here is CASNTGPSTDTQYF. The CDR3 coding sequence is TGCGCCAGCAATACGGGGCCTAGCACAGATACGCAGTATTTT.

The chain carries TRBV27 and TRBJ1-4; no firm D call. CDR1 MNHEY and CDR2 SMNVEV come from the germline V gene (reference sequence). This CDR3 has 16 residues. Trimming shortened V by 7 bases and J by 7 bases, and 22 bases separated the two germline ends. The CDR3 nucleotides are TGTGCCAGCAAAGTTGGGAGGAGCCACCTGAGTGAAAAACTGTTTTTT. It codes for CASKVGRSHLSEKLFF. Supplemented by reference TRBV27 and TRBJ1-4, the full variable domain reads EAQVTQNPRYLITVTGKKLTVTCSQNMNHEYMSWYRQDPGLGLRQIYYSMNVEVTDKGDVPEGYKVSRKEKRNFPLILESPSPNQTSLYFCASKVGRSHLSEKLFFGSGTQLSVL.

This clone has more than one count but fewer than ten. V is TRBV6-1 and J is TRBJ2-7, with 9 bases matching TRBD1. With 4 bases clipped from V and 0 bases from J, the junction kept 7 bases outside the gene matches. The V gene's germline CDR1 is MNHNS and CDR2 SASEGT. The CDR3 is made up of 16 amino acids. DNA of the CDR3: TGTGCCAGCAGTGGAGCCGGGACAGGGAGCTCCTACGAGCAGTACTTC. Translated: CASSGAGTGSSYEQYF.

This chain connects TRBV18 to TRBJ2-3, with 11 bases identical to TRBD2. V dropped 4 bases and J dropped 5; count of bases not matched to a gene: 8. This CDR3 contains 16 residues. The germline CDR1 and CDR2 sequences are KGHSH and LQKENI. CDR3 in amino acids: CASSLNSGGAGDTQYF. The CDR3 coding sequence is TGTGCCAGCTCACTCAATAGCGGGGGGGCCGGAGATACGCAGTATTTT.

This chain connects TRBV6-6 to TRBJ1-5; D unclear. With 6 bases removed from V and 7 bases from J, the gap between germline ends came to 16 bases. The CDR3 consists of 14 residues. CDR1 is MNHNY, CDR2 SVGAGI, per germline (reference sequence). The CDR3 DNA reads TGTGCCAGCAGCATTACCTCGGAAGAACAGCCCCAGCATTTT. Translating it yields CASSITSEEQPQHF.

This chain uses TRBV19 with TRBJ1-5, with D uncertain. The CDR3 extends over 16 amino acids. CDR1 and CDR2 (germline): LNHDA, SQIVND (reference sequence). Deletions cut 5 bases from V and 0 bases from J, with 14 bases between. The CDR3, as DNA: TGTGCCAGTAGTGGAACATCGGGGTATAGCAATCAGCCCCAGCATTTT. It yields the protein CASSGTSGYSNQPQHF.

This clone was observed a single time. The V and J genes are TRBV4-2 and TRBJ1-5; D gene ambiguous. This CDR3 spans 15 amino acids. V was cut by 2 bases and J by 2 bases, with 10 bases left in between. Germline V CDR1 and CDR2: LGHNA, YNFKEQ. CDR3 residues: CASSQTGKGNQPQHF. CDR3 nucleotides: TGTGCCAGCAGCCAAACGGGCAAGGGCAATCAGCCCCAGCATTTT.

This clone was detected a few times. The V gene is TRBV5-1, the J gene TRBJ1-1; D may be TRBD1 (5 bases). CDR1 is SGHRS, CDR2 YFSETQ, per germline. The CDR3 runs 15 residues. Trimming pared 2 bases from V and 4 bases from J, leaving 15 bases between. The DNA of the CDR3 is TGCGCCAGCAGCTTTCGTGGGGGGGGGAGCACTGAAGCTTTCTTT. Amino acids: CASSFRGGGSTEAFF. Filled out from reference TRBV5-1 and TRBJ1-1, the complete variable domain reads KAGVTQTPRYLIKTRGQQVTLSCSPISGHRSVSWYQQTPGQGLQFLFEYFSETQRNKGNFPGRFSGRQFSNSRSEMNVSTLELGDSALYLCASSFRGGGSTEAFFGQGTRLTVV.

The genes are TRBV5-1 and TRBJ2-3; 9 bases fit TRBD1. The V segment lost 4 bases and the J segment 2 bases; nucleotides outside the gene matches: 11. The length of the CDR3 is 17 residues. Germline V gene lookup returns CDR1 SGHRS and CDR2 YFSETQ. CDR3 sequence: CASSTLTGGPTTDTQYF. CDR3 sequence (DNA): TGCGCCAGCAGCACCCTGACAGGGGGGCCTACCACAGATACGCAGTATTTT. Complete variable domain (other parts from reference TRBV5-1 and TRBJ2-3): KAGVTQTPRYLIKTRGQQVTLSCSPISGHRSVSWYQQTPGQGLQFLFEYFSETQRNKGNFPGRFSGRQFSNSRSEMNVSTLELGDSALYLCASSTLTGGPTTDTQYFGPGTRLTVL.

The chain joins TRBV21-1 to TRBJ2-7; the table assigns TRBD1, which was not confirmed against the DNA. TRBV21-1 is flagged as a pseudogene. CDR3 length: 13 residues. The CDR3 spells CASSNSVSYEQYF. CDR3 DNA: TGTGCCAGCAGCAATTCAGTTTCCTACGAGCAGTACTTC.

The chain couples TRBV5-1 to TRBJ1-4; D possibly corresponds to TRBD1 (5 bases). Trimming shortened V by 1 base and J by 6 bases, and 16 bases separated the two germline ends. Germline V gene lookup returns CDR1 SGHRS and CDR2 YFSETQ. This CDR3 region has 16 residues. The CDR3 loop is CASSLSPHGGDEKLFF. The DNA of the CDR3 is TGCGCCAGCAGCTTGTCCCCGCACGGGGGGGATGAAAAACTGTTTTTT.

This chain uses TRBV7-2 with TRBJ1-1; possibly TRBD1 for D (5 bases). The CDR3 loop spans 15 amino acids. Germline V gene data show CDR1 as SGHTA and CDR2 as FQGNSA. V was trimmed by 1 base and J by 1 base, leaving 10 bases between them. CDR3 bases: TGTGCCAGCAGCTTAGGCGGAGGGGAGAACACTGAAGCTTTCTTT. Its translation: CASSLGGGENTEAFF.

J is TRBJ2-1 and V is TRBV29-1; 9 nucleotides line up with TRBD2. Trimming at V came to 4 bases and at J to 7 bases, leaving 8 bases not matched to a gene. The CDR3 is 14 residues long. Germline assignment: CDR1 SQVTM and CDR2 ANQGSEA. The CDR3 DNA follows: TGCAGCGTTGTAAGGGGAGCGGGAGGTAATGAGCAGTTCTTC. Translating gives CSVVRGAGGNEQFF.

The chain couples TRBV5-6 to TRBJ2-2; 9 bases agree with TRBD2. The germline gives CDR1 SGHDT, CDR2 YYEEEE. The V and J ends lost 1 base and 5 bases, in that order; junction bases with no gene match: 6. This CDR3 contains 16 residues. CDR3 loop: CASSLRLAGRTGELFF. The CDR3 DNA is TGTGCCAGCAGCTTGAGGCTAGCGGGAAGGACCGGGGAGCTGTTTTTT.

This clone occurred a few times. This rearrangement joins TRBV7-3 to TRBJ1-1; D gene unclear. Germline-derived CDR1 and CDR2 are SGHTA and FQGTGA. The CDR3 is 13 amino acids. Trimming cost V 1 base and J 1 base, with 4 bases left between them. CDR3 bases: TGTGCCAGCAGCTTAAACAGGAACACTGAAGCTTTCTTT. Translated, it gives CASSLNRNTEAFF. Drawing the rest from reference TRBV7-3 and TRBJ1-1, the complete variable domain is GAGVSQTPSNKVTEKGKYVELRCDPISGHTALYWYRQSLGQGPEFLIYFQGTGAADDSGLPNDRFFAVRPEGSVSTLKIQRTERGDSAVYLCASSLNRNTEAFFGQGTRLTVV.

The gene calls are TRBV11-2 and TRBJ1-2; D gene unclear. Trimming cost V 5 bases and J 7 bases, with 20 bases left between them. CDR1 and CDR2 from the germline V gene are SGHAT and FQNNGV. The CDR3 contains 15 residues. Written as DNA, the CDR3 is TGTGCCAGCAGCCAAGACTTAGGGCTCTGGGGTGGCTACACCTTC. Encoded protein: CASSQDLGLWGGYTF.

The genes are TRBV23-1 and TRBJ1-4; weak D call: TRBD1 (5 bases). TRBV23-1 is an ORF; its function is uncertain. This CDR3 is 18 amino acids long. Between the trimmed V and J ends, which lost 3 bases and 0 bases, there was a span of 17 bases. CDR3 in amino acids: CASSHPFIDRSTNEKLFF. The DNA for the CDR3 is TGCGCCAGCAGTCACCCCTTCATTGACAGATCAACTAATGAAAAACTGTTTTTT.

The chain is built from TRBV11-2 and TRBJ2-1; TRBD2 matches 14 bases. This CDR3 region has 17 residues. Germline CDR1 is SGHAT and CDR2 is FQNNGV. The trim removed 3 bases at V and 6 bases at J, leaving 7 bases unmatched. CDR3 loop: CASSLTSGGALGNEQFF. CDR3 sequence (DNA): TGTGCCAGCAGCTTGACTAGCGGGGGGGCCTTGGGCAATGAGCAGTTCTTC. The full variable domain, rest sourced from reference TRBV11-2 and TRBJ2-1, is EAGVAQSPRYKIIEKRQSVAFWCNPISGHATLYWYQQILGQGPKLLIQFQNNGVVDDSQLPKDRFSAERLKGVDSTLKIQPAKLEDSAVYLCASSLTSGGALGNEQFFGPGTRLTVL.

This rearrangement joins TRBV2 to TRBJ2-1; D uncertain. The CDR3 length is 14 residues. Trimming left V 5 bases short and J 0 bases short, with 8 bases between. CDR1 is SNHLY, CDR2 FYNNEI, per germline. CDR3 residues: CASSPQSSYNEQFF. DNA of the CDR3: TGTGCCAGCAGTCCGCAGAGCTCCTACAATGAGCAGTTCTTC.